One and the same sample provided the 17 T cell receptor beta chains below, sequenced in a study of T cells in Graves' hyperthyroidism and ophthalmopathy. TCR beta CDR3 regions were amplified from RNA. TCR CDR3 regions were first amplified by RT-PCR with HTBI primers. Using its own MiXCR run on the multiplex PCR reads, TCRdb lists one record per CDR3 protein. The sample lists approximately 400,000 distinct CDR3 sequences; 15% to 20% were seen once. Sequenced: blood. These receptors all come from a woman in her late teens or twenties with Graves' hyperthyroidism.

This clonotype showed up many times. The gene calls are TRBV13 and TRBJ2-7; D may be TRBD1 (5 bases). V shed 1 base and J shed 7 bases, with 14 bases lying between them. The germline V gene has CDR1 PRHDT and CDR2 FYEKMQ (reference sequence). This CDR3 region has 14 residues. DNA for the CDR3: TGTGCCAGCAGCTTAGTGCGCAGGGCGCGAGAGCAGTACTTC. Amino acid sequence: CASSLVRRAREQYF.

With regard to this clonotype: Lacking the conserved final phenylalanine or tryptophan, this CDR3 likely reflects a read error. V gene TRBV5-8 combines with J gene TRBJ2-7; D call uncertain. Germline V gene lookup returns CDR1 SGHTS and CDR2 YDEGEE. The CDR3 runs to 11 residues. The CDR3 DNA reads TGTGCTAGCAGCTTCTCCTACGAGCAGTACTAC. Its translation: CASSFSYEQYY.

In its sample, this clonotype was seen a few times. The chain uses TRBV3-1 and TRBJ2-5; the D gene is possibly TRBD2 (5 bases). This CDR3 is built from 16 residues. Germline V gives CDR1 LGHDT, CDR2 YNNKEL (reference sequence). V dropped 4 bases and J dropped 2 bases, with 17 bases sitting between them. Here the CDR3 DNA reads TGTGCCAGCAGCCCTGGGAGTTCGGCGGTACAAGAGACCCAGTACTTC. Protein: CASSPGSSAVQETQYF.

This clonotype was seen ten or more times. The chain uses TRBV6-5 and TRBJ1-1, with TRBD1 matching 7 bases. Per germline, CDR1 MNHEY and CDR2 SVGAGI. With V trimmed by 6 bases and J by 1 base, 5 bases remained unmatched. The CDR3 is 14 amino acids. In DNA, the CDR3 is TGTGCCAGCAGGGGGACAGCTTCGAACACTGAAGCTTTCTTT. Translated, it gives CASRGTASNTEAFF.

In its sample, this clonotype was seen many times. V and J are TRBV5-1 and TRBJ1-6; the D is unclear. CDR1 SGHRS and CDR2 YFSETQ come from the germline V gene. V lost 2 bases and J 7 bases, leaving 10 bases between the germline ends. The CDR3 is 14 amino acids. CDR3: CASSFGQQNSPLHF. CDR3 nucleotide sequence: TGCGCCAGCAGCTTCGGGCAGCAAAATTCACCCCTCCACTTT.

This clonotype was counted ten times or more. CDR3 sequence reads: CASMARATGRGGYEQYF. The CDR3 DNA follows: TGTGCCAGCATGGCTCGGGCAACAGGAAGAGGGGGCTACGAGCAGTACTTC. This sequence joins TRBV6-4 and TRBJ2-7; tentatively, D is TRBD1 (6 bases). Deletions cut 7 bases from V and 3 bases from J, with 25 bases between. The germline V gene has CDR1 MRHNA and CDR2 SNTAGT. The CDR3 runs 17 residues.

This clonotype has at least ten counts. The J gene is TRBJ1-2, the V gene TRBV9, with D possibly TRBD1 on 5 matching bases. Trimming took 0 bases from V and 2 from J, leaving 8 bases between them. The CDR3 extends over 14 amino acids. CDR1 SGDLS and CDR2 YYNGEE come from the germline V gene. The CDR3 DNA reads TGTGCCAGCAGCGTAGGCTACAGGAACTATGGCTACACCTTC. As protein: CASSVGYRNYGYTF.

This clonotype was seen ten or more times. The rearrangement uses TRBV6-4 and TRBJ1-2; tentative D call: TRBD1 (6 bases). The CDR3 loop spans 15 amino acids. With 1 base removed from V and 7 bases from J, the gap between germline ends came to 16 bases. Germline V gene data show CDR1 as MRHNA and CDR2 as SNTAGT. DNA of the CDR3: TGTGCCAGCAGTGACTGGGGGGCCCCCCATCGTGGCTACACCTTC. It codes for CASSDWGAPHRGYTF.

This clonotype was seen ten or more times. The chain recombines TRBV12-3 or TRBV12-4 with TRBJ2-7, with D perhaps TRBD1 or TRBD2 (5 bases each). The CDR3 sequence is 14 residues long. Trimming removed 5 bases from V and 0 bases from J, with 11 bases in between. CDR3 coding DNA: TGTGCCAGCAGTGGACGGGGCTTCTCCTACGAGCAGTACTTC. It is translated as CASSGRGFSYEQYF.

This clonotype was counted once. The chain links TRBV7-3 to TRBJ2-2; D is unresolved. The V and J ends lost 4 bases and 6 bases respectively, with 9 bases between them. The CDR3 runs 13 residues. From germline, CDR1 is SGHTA and CDR2 FQGTGA. The CDR3 spells CASSYNVAGELFF. Here the CDR3 DNA reads TGTGCCAGCAGCTATAACGTCGCCGGGGAGCTGTTTTTT.

There are many counts of this clonotype. V is TRBV12-3 or TRBV12-4 and J is TRBJ1-5, with D unresolved. The CDR3 has 12 residues. V was trimmed by 4 bases and J by 3 bases, leaving 4 bases between them. DNA of the CDR3: TGTGCCAGCAGTTACTCCAATCAGCCCCAGCATTTT. This sequence encodes CASSYSNQPQHF.

This clonotype was found many times. This chain joins TRBV2 and TRBJ2-7; possible D gene TRBD1, 6 bases. CDR1 is SNHLY and CDR2 is FYNNEI in the germline V gene. The V and J ends lost 5 bases and 8 bases respectively, with 13 bases between them. This CDR3 is built from 12 residues. The CDR3 nucleotides read TGTGCCAGCAGTTCACAGGGTGTAAAGCAGTACTTC. This encodes CASSSQGVKQYF.

This clonotype has ten or more counts. V and J are TRBV15 and TRBJ2-2, with 8 bases fitting TRBD1. The CDR3 is 14 amino acids. Trimming at V came to 5 bases and at J to 3 bases, leaving 2 bases not matched to a gene. The V gene's germline CDR1 is LNHNV and CDR2 YYDKDF (reference sequence). CDR3 loop: CATSLQGDTGELFF. CDR3 bases: TGTGCCACCAGCTTACAGGGGGACACCGGGGAGCTGTTTTTT.

This clonotype was recorded many times. The chain links TRBV9 to TRBJ2-5; D is possibly TRBD2 (6 bases). Trimming shortened V by 2 bases and J by 2 bases, and 10 bases separated the two germline ends. This CDR3 comprises 14 residues. Germline-derived CDR1 and CDR2 are SGDLS and YYNGEE. The CDR3 DNA sequence: TGTGCCAGCAGCGTGTTCGGGACTCAAGAGACCCAGTACTTC. Amino acids: CASSVFGTQETQYF.

On this clonotype: A much larger clone lies a single base off, so this may be a read error. V and J are TRBV6-5 and TRBJ2-7, with 7 bases lining up with TRBD2. The CDR3 runs 14 residues. The V segment lost 0 bases and the J segment 2 bases; nucleotides outside the gene matches: 1. CDR1 and CDR2 (germline): MNHEY, SVGAGI. The CDR3 sequence is CASSYSRGAYEQYF. Here the CDR3 DNA reads TGTGCCAGCAGTTACTCCCGGGGGGCCTACGAGCAGTACTTC.

This clonotype was counted ten times or more. The genes are TRBV2 and TRBJ2-1; TRBD2 aligns across 11 bases. CDR1 and CDR2 (germline): SNHLY, FYNNEI. The V and J ends lost 8 bases and 1 base, in that order; junction bases with no gene match: 1. This CDR3 is built from 14 residues. The CDR3 loop reads CASLAGGSYNEQFF. The CDR3 DNA is TGTGCCAGCCTAGCGGGGGGTTCCTACAATGAGCAGTTCTTC. Full variable domain (remainder filled in from reference TRBV2 and TRBJ2-1): EPEVTQTPSHQVTQMGQEVILRCVPISNHLYFYWYRQILGQKVEFLVSFYNNEISEKSEIFDDQFSVERPDGSNFTLKIRSTKLEDSAMYFCASLAGGSYNEQFFGPGTRLTVL.

This clonotype was found many times. The V gene is TRBV19, the J gene TRBJ1-2; 7 nucleotides line up with TRBD1. V lost 3 bases and J lost 5; bases outside the gene matches: 12. CDR3 length equals 16 residues. Germline CDR1 reads LNHDA; CDR2 reads SQIVND (reference sequence). The CDR3 DNA is TGTGCCAGTAGTATGACACGGACAGGAAGAGGATATGGCTACACCTTC. Translated: CASSMTRTGRGYGYTF.